This T cell receptor beta chain stems from a study of early T cells in non-severe SARS-CoV-2 infection. Overall study context: Unpaired chains resulted from sequencing bulk RNA of unsorted whole blood. Whole-study results and caveats: The study's VDJdb matching favored anti-spike CD8 responses and missed private and CD4 specificities.

This clonotype was picked up a small number of times. The antigen is not known. CDR1 is SGHTA and CDR2 is FQGTGA in the germline V gene. The CDR3 extends over 9 amino acids. Individual cDNA molecules received unique molecular identifiers. Each CDR3 protein gets one entry after TCRdb re-called the 5' RACE reads with MiXCR. The sample consists of tens of thousands of distinct CDR3 sequences, roughly a tenth of them appearing once. Material: whole blood. The sequence was obtained from an adult who was a healthcare worker with PCR-confirmed SARS-CoV-2 infection or an uninfected control (not recorded which). The gene calls are TRBV7-3 and TRBJ2-4, with unresolved D. As DNA, the CDR3 is TGTAGTACAGAGTCGTATCAGTACTTC. Its protein product is CSTESYQYF.